This TCR beta chain was observed in a study of OX40 agonist ivuxolimab in advanced cancers. This CDR3 region has 15 residues. Germline V gives CDR1 LNHDA, CDR2 SQIVND (reference sequence). V gave up 9 bases and J gave up 1 base, with 16 bases separating them. The protocol was immunoSEQ multiplex PCR, while the TCRdb copy is restricted to in-frame clones and leaves out a portion. The table shows more than 35,000 clones, with roughly nine tenths occurring only once. The chain carries TRBV19 and TRBJ1-5, with unresolved D. This sample comprised CD4+ or CD8+ T cells sorted from blood, obtained in a trial of the OX40 agonist ivuxolimab. This TCR came from an adult with an advanced solid tumor such as melanoma, head and neck, liver or kidney cancer. CDR3 bases: TGTGCCAGCCTTGATTCTCCTGGAAGCAATCAGCCCCAGCATTTT. It encodes CASLDSPGSNQPQHF.